The T cell receptor (beta chain) described here comes from a study of metastatic and nonmetastatic thyroid tumors. Study background: Samples came from malignant and benign thyroid patients, and repertoires were compared across blood and tumor or nodule tissue. Study-wide points: Across blood and tumor, TCR beta diversity in malignant thyroid tumors was reportedly significantly higher than in benign nodules.

This clone was seen ten or more times. Its antigen is not identified. Original processing notes: For papillary thyroid cancer, a distant-metastasis classifier was constructed from CDR3 differences observed across clinicopathological groups. TCRdb used MiXCR to call clones anew from the PCR reads. The V and J calls come from TCRdb's annotation, not from the publication. The data contain about 92,000 clones, about 15% of them singletons. This CDR3 has 14 amino acids. Per the germline V gene, CDR1 is SGHRS and CDR2 is YFSETQ. V lost 0 bases and J lost 2; bases outside the gene matches: 2. Patients were all untreated before their thyroid surgery.

Material for sequencing was blood. V is TRBV5-1 and J is TRBJ2-7; 7 positions match TRBD1. The clonotype was recovered from a female donor with papillary thyroid cancer or a benign thyroid nodule (not recorded which). Some clones in this sample may be carry-over from other donors' samples. The CDR3 sequence is CASSLVGTAYEQYF. The DNA for the CDR3 is TGCGCCAGCAGCTTGGTGGGGACAGCCTACGAGCAGTACTTC. Looking up the rest from reference TRBV5-1 and TRBJ2-7 gives the full variable domain: KAGVTQTPRYLIKTRGQQVTLSCSPISGHRSVSWYQQTPGQGLQFLFEYFSETQRNKGNFPGRFSGRQFSNSRSEMNVSTLELGDSALYLCASSLVGTAYEQYFGPGTRLTVT.